This T cell receptor beta chain was documented in a study of T cells in Graves' hyperthyroidism and ophthalmopathy. Study context: Peripheral blood was taken when the disease was first diagnosed, before any treatment began. Overall study findings and caveats: Using 13 V-J features, a model discriminated ophthalmopathy from stable hyperthyroidism.

This clonotype was counted only a few times. Its antigen remains unidentified. Trimming pared 3 bases from V and 0 bases from J, leaving 12 bases between. Looked up from germline, CDR1 is DFQATT and CDR2 is SNEGSKA (reference sequence). The length of the CDR3 is 15 residues. The investigators amplified TCR beta CDR3 regions from RNA transcripts. When the TCR CDR3 underwent first-round RT-PCR, the HTBI primer set was used. TCRdb itself ran the multiplex PCR reads through MiXCR, one entry per CDR3 protein. Of fewer than 750,000 distinct CDR3 sequences in the sample, about 14% were seen once. The sequence derives from a woman aged 50 to 60 with Graves' ophthalmopathy. Specimen: blood. The gene calls are TRBV20-1 and TRBJ2-1, with D tentatively TRBD2 (5 bases). CDR3 DNA sequence: TGCAGTGCTAGCAAGCGGCCGAGCTCCTACAATGAGCAGTTCTTC. Translated, it gives CSASKRPSSYNEQFF.